The rows below give T cell receptor beta chains drawn from one sample of a study of OX40 agonist ivuxolimab in advanced cancers. Data came from immunoSEQ multiplex PCR; TCRdb stores just in-frame clones and leaves some out. The table includes 70,000 to 80,000 clones, about 93% detected once. The sample here was CD4+ or CD8+ T cells sorted from blood, taken in a trial of the OX40 agonist ivuxolimab. These receptor sequences come from an adult with an advanced solid tumor such as melanoma, head and neck, liver or kidney cancer. Both conserved end residues are part of each CDR3. The order of the fields is J gene, D gene, clone size, V gene, CDR3 protein, CDR3 DNA. The D gene is left open where the match is weak. A row's size may be missing; if present it is once, few, many or a size class.

>TRBJ1-5|-|-|TRBV30
CAWNTGGGNQPQHF
TGTGCCTGGAATACCGGGGGCGGCAATCAGCCCCAGCATTTT
>TRBJ2-1|TRBD2|-|TRBV6-1
CASTLTSGRADEQFF
TGTGCCAGCACCTTGACTAGCGGGAGGGCCGATGAGCAGTTCTTC
>TRBJ2-5|-|-|TRBV5-1
CASKKEETQYF
TGCGCCAGCAAAAAAGAAGAGACCCAGTACTTC
>TRBJ1-4|-|-|TRBV5-1
CASSQTGSTNEKLFF
TGCGCCAGCAGCCAAACAGGGTCAACTAATGAAAAACTGTTTTTT
>TRBJ2-3|-|-|TRBV19
CASSAESGTRSTDTQYF
TGTGCCAGTAGTGCCGAATCTGGGACCCGTAGCACAGATACGCAGTATTTT
>TRBJ2-1|TRBD1|-|TRBV4-1
CASSQDPQGRAGGSNEQFF
TGCGCCAGCAGCCAAGATCCACAAGGTAGGGCAGGGGGAAGCAATGAGCAGTTCTTC
>TRBJ2-1|-|-|TRBV6-5
CASSYSRAHQQFF
TGTGCCAGCAGTTACTCGAGGGCCCACCAGCAGTTCTTC
>TRBJ2-7|-|-|TRBV11-3
CASSLVDSFSYEQYF
TGTGCCAGCAGCTTGGTGGACAGCTTCTCCTACGAGCAGTACTTC
>TRBJ1-1|-|-|TRBV19
CASSITGARTEAFF
TGTGCCAGTAGTATAACGGGGGCGAGGACTGAAGCTTTCTTT
>TRBJ1-3|-|-|TRBV7-6
CASSPRPGGGTGNTIYF
TGTGCCAGCAGCCCCCGGCCTGGGGGTGGTACTGGAAACACCATATATTTT
>TRBJ2-1|TRBD1|-|TRBV7-2
CASSSSSGQGAHEQFF
TGTGCCAGCAGCTCGTCCTCGGGACAGGGTGCCCATGAGCAGTTCTTC
>TRBJ1-1|-|once|TRBV19
CASSFRGPMNTEAFF
TGTGCCAGTAGTTTCAGGGGCCCAATGAACACTGAAGCTTTCTTT
>TRBJ2-5|-|-|TRBV5-5
CASRPVQGRETQYF
TGTGCCAGCAGGCCCGTACAGGGCAGGGAGACCCAGTACTTC
>TRBJ1-4|TRBD1|-|TRBV30
CAWSAGGEKLFF
TGTGCCTGGAGTGCAGGGGGGGAAAAACTGTTTTTT